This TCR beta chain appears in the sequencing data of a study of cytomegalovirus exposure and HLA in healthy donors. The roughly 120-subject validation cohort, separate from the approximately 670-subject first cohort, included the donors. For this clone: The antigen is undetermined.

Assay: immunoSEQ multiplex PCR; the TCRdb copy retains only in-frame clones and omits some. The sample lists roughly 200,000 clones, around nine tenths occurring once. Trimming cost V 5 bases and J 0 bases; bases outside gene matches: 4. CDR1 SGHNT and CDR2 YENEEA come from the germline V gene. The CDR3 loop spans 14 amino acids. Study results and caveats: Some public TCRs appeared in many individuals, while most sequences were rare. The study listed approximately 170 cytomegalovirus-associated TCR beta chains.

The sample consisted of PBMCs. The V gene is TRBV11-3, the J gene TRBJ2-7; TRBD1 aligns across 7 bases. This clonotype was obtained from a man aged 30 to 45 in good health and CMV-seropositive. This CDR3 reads CASSEGQASYEQYF. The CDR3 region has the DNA TGTGCCAGCAGCGAAGGACAGGCCTCCTACGAGCAGTACTTC.